These T cell receptor beta chains were read from a single sample in a study of shared clonotypes between healthy human individuals. Method: immunoSEQ multiplex PCR; TCRdb's copy keeps in-frame clones and lacks some. Of about 690,000 clones in the sample, 90% were seen once. The sequenced material came from memory CD8+ T cells from PBMCs. The receptor source for this set is a man between 18 and 35 years old in good health. Some clones in this sample may be carry-over from other donors' samples. CDR3s include the opening cysteine and the closing phenylalanine or tryptophan. D genes are given only for firm matches. Size is omitted from some rows. Given values are once, few, many or a class for expanded clones.

abundance	v_gene	j_gene	d_gene	CDR3nt	CDR3aa
.	TRBV6-5	TRBJ2-1	TRBD2	TGTGCCAGCAGTTCCCCGGGGGGTAACAATGAGCAGTTCTTC	CASSSPGGNNEQFF
.	TRBV19	TRBJ1-5	.	TGTGCCAGTAGTAGCCCGCGAAGGGGCCCAGGGCCCCAGCATTTT	CASSSPRRGPGPQHF
.	TRBV29-1	TRBJ1-2	.	TGCAGCGTTGAGGGGACCGACTATGGCTACACCTTC	CSVEGTDYGYTF
.	TRBV5-4	TRBJ1-2	TRBD1	TGTGCCAGCAGCCCGGGACAGGGGGACAGCTATGGCTACACCTTC	CASSPGQGDSYGYTF
.	TRBV9	TRBJ1-2	.	TGTGCCAGCAGCGTAGTTTCCGGGTTCGACGGCTACACCTTC	CASSVVSGFDGYTF
.	TRBV28	TRBJ2-5	TRBD2	TGTGCCAGCAGTTACCAATCACTTCAAACGGGACTAGCGGCCCAAGAGACCCAGTACTTC	CASSYQSLQTGLAAQETQYF
.	TRBV7-8	TRBJ2-7	.	TGTGCCAGCAGCTTAGTAGGGGAAGCCTACGAGCAGTACTTC	CASSLVGEAYEQYF
.	TRBV28	TRBJ1-3	.	TGTGCCAGCAGTCCGATGGGTTTGAGCCTCTCTGGAAACACCATATATTTT	CASSPMGLSLSGNTIYF
once	TRBV7-2	TRBJ2-5	.	TGTGCCAGCAGCTTAGGCCCGGGGTTCCAAGAGACCCAGTACTTC	CASSLGPGFQETQYF
many	TRBV6-5	TRBJ1-1	TRBD1	TGTGCCAGCAGTCTCGGACAGGGGAACACTGAAGCTTTCTTT	CASSLGQGNTEAFF
once	TRBV9	TRBJ2-3	.	TGTGCCAGCAGCCAGCAGATCGGCACAGATACGCAGTATTTT	CASSQQIGTDTQYF
once	TRBV7-3	TRBJ2-1	.	TGTGCCAGCAGCTTAACGGCGGGAAGTTCCTACAATGAGCAGTTCTTC	CASSLTAGSSYNEQFF
.	TRBV5-8	TRBJ1-5	.	TGTGCCAGCAGCTTGCAGGGACGCAATCAGCCCCAGCATTTT	CASSLQGRNQPQHF
.	TRBV5-1	TRBJ2-3	.	TGCGCCAGCAGCTTCGACAGTAGCACAGATACGCAGTATTTT	CASSFDSSTDTQYF